This T cell receptor beta chain was profiled in a study of blood T cell repertoires in COVID-19. Turning to the study itself: The United States, Italy and Spain were the sources of the acute and convalescent COVID-19 samples. Sources were T cells, B-cell-depleted T cells, or PBMCs; the material itself was cDNA or gDNA.

Study processing details: Quantification of nucleated cells was approximated via reference gene primer amplification. The repertoire was sequenced with immunoSEQ multiplex PCR; TCRdb's copy has only in-frame clones and lacks some. For V, J and clone size, that table is used; D and trimming come from the DNA. This sample has under 150,000 clones, with approximately 84% found just once. V was clipped by 10 bases and J by 4 bases, with 13 bases between them. The CDR3 totals 12 residues. Germline V lookup: CDR1 MNHGY, CDR2 SAAAGT. The sequenced material came from peripheral blood. This clonotype was sampled from a human donor in a cohort sampled during active COVID-19. The genes are TRBV6-8 and TRBJ1-2; no clear D. CDR3: CANKREPYGYTF. CDR3 coding DNA: TGTGCCAACAAGAGGGAACCCTATGGCTACACCTTC.